This T cell receptor (beta chain) was recorded in a study of blood T cell repertoires in COVID-19. This table comes from immunoSEQ multiplex PCR, and its TCRdb copy is limited to in-frame clones, with some not included. The repertoire holds tens of thousands of clones, with 80% as singletons. Germline V gene data show CDR1 as SGDLS and CDR2 as YYNGEE. This CDR3 is built from 14 residues. J lost 6 bases, V lost 0 bases, and 0 bases had no gene match. This clone has only one observation. The sequenced material came from peripheral blood. V and J are TRBV9 and TRBJ2-1, with TRBD2 matching 10 bases. The source of this sequence is a man aged 60-69 years with active or convalescent COVID-19. Written as DNA, the CDR3 is TGTGCCAGCAGCGTAGGGACTAGCGGCAATGAGCAGTTCTTC. This gives the protein CASSVGTSGNEQFF. The whole variable domain, remainder taken from reference TRBV9 and TRBJ2-1, is DSGVTQTPKHLITATGQRVTLRCSPRSGDLSVYWYQQSLDQGLQFLIQYYNGEERAKGNILERFSAQQFPDLHSELNLSSLELGDSALYFCASSVGTSGNEQFFGPGTRLTVL.